This T cell receptor (beta chain) was sequenced for a study of blood T cell repertoires in COVID-19 (dated by TCRdb to 2019 to 2021). Broadly, across the study: The collaborator samples originated in the United States, Italy and Spain and spanned the acute and convalescent phases of COVID-19. The dataset comprised deeply sampled blood TCRbeta repertoires from subjects exposed to, actively infected with, or recovered from COVID-19. HLA class I and class II types, where available, came from metadata supplied by the sample provider rather than from assay-based typing. The sample metadata nearly always contained a de-identified subject ID, COVID-19 status, age in years and sex. A freely available public database, intended as a resource for researchers studying the immune response to SARS-CoV-2, is where the repertoires were released. The samples were drawn from the first 160 participants of the ongoing ImmuneRACE study and from under 1,500 subjects provided by 6 global collaborators. The material from the prospective study consisted of cDNA or gDNA derived from T cells, B-cell-depleted T cells, or PBMCs.

Collaborating institutions collected whole blood in K2EDTA tubes following their own protocols. For TCRbeta analysis, collaborators shipped samples in one of three forms: frozen whole blood, isolated PBMCs, or DNA extracted from either of those sample types. To note about this clone: The antigen it binds to is not known. Base qualities are not provided; no much larger clone lies one nucleotide away.

TCRbeta CDR3 regions were amplified from genomic DNA using the immunoSEQ Assay, a bias-controlled multiplex PCR. The paper's processing steps were these. The number of nucleated cells in each sample was estimated by amplification of reference gene primers within the assay. Sequence reads were collapsed and filtered to measure the absolute abundance of every unique TCRbeta CDR3 rearrangement. Productive Simpson clonality was computed per sample as the square root of Simpson's diversity index over productive rearrangements. TCRdb re-hosts the immuneACCESS table, in-frame sequences only. Its copies lack some clones; in the studies checked, an unresolved V gene accounts for under half of them, and the cause for the rest is not known. V and J calls plus clone size are reproduced from that table; the DNA served to infer D and trimming. The sample table shows about 170,000 clones, and about 93% are seen once. The leading ten clones occupy roughly 4.5% of the sample.

Paper-wide results and their limitations: Clinical and demographic metadata were provided uncurated, with the amount varying by source and participant.

V loses 9 bases at its end and J loses 4 bases; junction bases beyond the gene matches: 19. As encoded in the germline V gene, CDR1 is SGHTA while CDR2 is FQGNSA. Measured from the cysteine to the phenylalanine, the CDR3 is 17 residues long. Only the CDR3 portion is preserved as DNA: 51 bases, with reading frame beginning at the first base. The TCR originated in a woman aged 50 to 65 with acute or convalescent COVID-19. The chain couples TRBV7-2 to TRBJ2-3, with TRBD2 identical over 7 junction bases. The specimen sequenced was peripheral blood. Here is the DNA: TGTGCCAGTTCTAGGGAGGGGCAAGCTTGGAGGGCAGATACGCAGTATTTT. Its translation reads: CASSREGQAWRADTQYF. The entire variable domain, with the stretches around the CDR3 drawn from the reference TRBV7-2 and TRBJ2-3 proteins, is GAGVSQSPSNKVTEKGKDVELRCDPISGHTALYWYRQSLGQGLEFLIYFQGNSAPDKSGLPSDRFSAERTGGSVSTLTIQRTQQEDSAVYLCASSREGQAWRADTQYFGPGTRLTVL.